These 13 T cell receptor beta chains share one sample of origin, sequenced in a study of shared clonotypes between healthy human individuals. This table comes from immunoSEQ multiplex PCR, and its TCRdb copy is limited to in-frame clones, with some not included. The data show 660,000 or so clones, roughly 96% seen once. Naive CD8 cells comprised CD45RO-negative, CCR7-positively selected cells, excluding terminally differentiated effector memory CD45RA+ cells. The sequenced sample was naive CD8+ T cells sorted from blood. Every receptor here comes from a woman in her 30s in good health.

The chain couples TRBV19 to TRBJ1-1; tentative D call: TRBD1 (5 bases). CDR3 length equals 14 residues. Germline V CDR1 and CDR2: LNHDA, SQIVND (reference sequence). With 7 bases removed from V and 2 bases from J, the gap between germline ends came to 14 bases. The CDR3 spells CASIVGGYNTEAFF. CDR3 bases: TGTGCCAGTATTGTTGGGGGGTATAACACTGAAGCTTTCTTT.

This chain connects TRBV4-1 to TRBJ1-2, with D tentatively TRBD1 (5 bases). The CDR3 spans 15 residues. From germline, CDR1 is MGHRA and CDR2 YSYEKL. V was shortened by 5 bases and J by 3 bases, with 16 bases between the two germline ends. CDR3 region: CASSERQRQDYGYTF. The CDR3 coding sequence is TGCGCCAGCAGCGAAAGACAGAGGCAGGACTATGGCTACACCTTC.

CDR3 DNA sequence: TGTGCCAGCAGCCCCGCGGGACTAGCCTACGAGCAGTACTTC. Protein: CASSPAGLAYEQYF. V gene TRBV27 combines with J gene TRBJ2-7; 8 nucleotides align to TRBD2. The ends lost 6 bases at V and 2 bases at J; junction bases unmatched: 6. CDR1 and CDR2 from the germline V gene are MNHEY and SMNVEV (reference sequence). This CDR3 comprises 14 residues.

V is TRBV29-1 and J is TRBJ2-5, with TRBD2 matching 7 bases. CDR3 length equals 17 residues. Trimming at V came to 0 bases and at J to 1 base, leaving 11 bases not matched to a gene. Germline CDR1 and CDR2: SQVTM and ANQGSEA. CDR3 nucleotides: TGCAGCGTTGAAGATCTGAGGCTGGGGGGGATCCAAGAGACCCAGTACTTC. Translation: CSVEDLRLGGIQETQYF.

The chain employs TRBV7-6 and TRBJ2-7, with a tentative D call TRBD2 (6 bases). Trimming took 5 bases from V and 3 from J, leaving 14 bases between them. The CDR3 length is 14 residues. Germline V gene sequence: CDR1 SGHVS, CDR2 FNYEAQ. CDR3 region: CASSPGGSGYEQYF. The DNA for the CDR3 is TGTGCCAGCAGCCCCGGGGGAAGCGGCTACGAGCAGTACTTC.

The chain is built from TRBV19 and TRBJ2-2; TRBD1 matches 9 bases. The germline V gene has CDR1 LNHDA and CDR2 SQIVND (reference sequence). The CDR3 is 15 residues long. The ends lost 9 bases at V and 8 bases at J; junction bases unmatched: 13. CDR3 in DNA: TGTGCCAGCACACAGGGGGCCGGATTGACGGGGGAGCTGTTTTTT. It is translated as CASTQGAGLTGELFF.

This chain joins TRBV15 and TRBJ2-1; maybe TRBD1 (6 bases). Germline V gene data show CDR1 as LNHNV and CDR2 as YYDKDF (reference sequence). V lost 1 base and J 4 bases, leaving 17 bases between the germline ends. The CDR3 runs 17 residues. Here the CDR3 reads CATSRVRGQFPYNEQFF. The CDR3 nucleotides read TGTGCCACCAGCAGAGTCAGAGGACAGTTTCCTTACAATGAGCAGTTCTTC. Drawing the rest from reference TRBV15 and TRBJ2-1, the complete variable domain is DAMVIQNPRYQVTQFGKPVTLSCSQTLNHNVMYWYQQKSSQAPKLLFHYYDKDFNNEADTPDNFQSRRPNTSFCFLDIRSPGLGDTAMYLCATSRVRGQFPYNEQFFGPGTRLTVL.

The chain carries TRBV19 and TRBJ1-5, with D possibly matching TRBD1 (5 bases). The CDR3 totals 14 residues. The V end lost 6 bases, the J end lost 6 bases, and 15 bases lay between the germline ends. Germline assignment: CDR1 LNHDA and CDR2 SQIVND (reference sequence). This CDR3 reads CASSDGGTSQPQHF. Written as DNA, the CDR3 is TGTGCCAGTAGCGACGGGGGGACGTCTCAGCCCCAGCATTTT.

This chain connects TRBV28 to TRBJ2-3, with 11 nucleotides matching TRBD1. This CDR3 is built from 17 residues. V gave up 6 bases and J gave up 6 bases; unmatched junction bases: 14. CDR1 and CDR2 from the germline V gene are MDHEN and SYDVKM. The CDR3 is CASRLRSGTGGSDTQYF. In nucleotides, the CDR3 is TGTGCCAGCAGGCTCAGATCCGGGACAGGGGGATCTGATACGCAGTATTTT.

This clone was detected once. The chain uses TRBV5-5 and TRBJ2-7, with D possibly TRBD2 on 6 matching bases. CDR1 and CDR2 from the germline V gene are SGHKS and YYEKEE (reference sequence). CDR3 size: 15 residues. V was trimmed by 2 bases and J by 3 bases, leaving 15 bases between them. CDR3 loop: CASSLGGQKYYEQYF. In nucleotides, the CDR3 is TGTGCCAGCAGCTTAGGAGGGCAGAAGTACTACGAGCAGTACTTC.

V is TRBV27 and J is TRBJ2-3; possible D gene TRBD1, 6 bases. Germline assignment: CDR1 MNHEY and CDR2 SMNVEV (reference sequence). The V gene lost 10 bases and the J gene lost 4 bases, with 15 bases spanning the gap. This CDR3 spans 13 amino acids. CDR3 nucleotides: TGTGCCACCGGACCTCCAGGGGCAGATACGCAGTATTTT. Translated: CATGPPGADTQYF.

The chain combines TRBV9 with TRBJ2-1, with 10 positions matching TRBD1. Germline V CDR1 and CDR2: SGDLS, YYNGEE. The trim removed 3 bases at V and 1 base at J, leaving 7 bases unmatched. This CDR3 is built from 17 residues. CDR3: CASSATRDRGSYNEQFF. In nucleotides, the CDR3 is TGTGCCAGCAGCGCAACCAGGGACAGGGGTTCCTACAATGAGCAGTTCTTC.

The chain combines TRBV11-2 with TRBJ2-2; 10 bases match TRBD2. The CDR3 is 18 residues long. J gave up 4 bases and V 1 base, and 9 bases lay outside the gene matches. From germline, CDR1 is SGHAT and CDR2 FQNNGV. CDR3 in amino acids: CASSLADLAGGPTGELFF. CDR3 nucleotides: TGTGCCAGCAGCTTAGCCGACTTAGCGGGAGGCCCCACCGGGGAGCTGTTTTTT.